This T cell receptor beta chain was captured by sequencing in a study of blood T cell repertoires in COVID-19. The overall study: Samples came from the United States, Italy and Spain, spanning acute and convalescent COVID-19. PBMCs, B-cell-depleted T cells, or T cells were the source of the cDNA or gDNA that made up the material.

Methods used by the authors: Amplification with reference gene primers provided the estimates of nucleated cell counts. The table came from immunoSEQ multiplex PCR; TCRdb's copy has only in-frame clones and leaves some out. V and J calls and clone size are given by that table; D and trimming were obtained from the DNA. This table holds 310,000 or so clones, around 90% found once. This clone was counted once. Germline assignment: CDR1 SQVTM and CDR2 ANQGSEA. The length of the CDR3 is 13 residues. The V and J ends lost 6 bases and 2 bases, in that order; junction bases with no gene match: 6. The TCR was taken from a man aged 18 to 29 who had recovered from COVID-19. The chain employs TRBV29-1 and TRBJ1-2; TRBD1 matches at 7 bases. Specimen: peripheral blood. CDR3 DNA: TGCAGCGTCTCCCCGGGACAGAACTATGGCTACACCTTC. Protein: CSVSPGQNYGYTF.